Described below is a single TCR beta chain sequence and its context. The antigen remains undetermined. V was clipped by 4 bases and J by 6 bases; unmatched bases: 12. CDR3 length equals 15 residues. The V gene's germline CDR1 is MNHEY and CDR2 SMNVEV (reference sequence). This record belongs to a study of cytomegalovirus exposure and HLA in healthy donors. Study information: About 80 million unique TCRs from HLA-typed donors made up an early data release. Study-wide results and caveats: The authors considered a cluster of highly shared sequence variants likely to be a sequencing artifact. A missense DCLRE1C variant was associated with V- and J-gene trimming of TCR beta chains in a later analysis, and an independent cohort replicated the association.

The PCR was carried out with 60 Vbeta primers and 13 Jbeta primers. Assay: immunoSEQ multiplex PCR; the TCRdb copy retains only in-frame clones and omits some. The sample comprises over 200,000 clones, around four fifths of which are singletons, and 3.8% rests with the top ten. The clonotype was recovered from a male donor in good health and CMV-seronegative. Specimen: PBMCs. This chain joins TRBV27 and TRBJ2-7, with 7 bases identical to TRBD1. The DNA for the CDR3 is TGTGCCAGCAGTTCCGTGACAGGGTCGGTTGGCGAGCAGTACTTC. Translation: CASSSVTGSVGEQYF.